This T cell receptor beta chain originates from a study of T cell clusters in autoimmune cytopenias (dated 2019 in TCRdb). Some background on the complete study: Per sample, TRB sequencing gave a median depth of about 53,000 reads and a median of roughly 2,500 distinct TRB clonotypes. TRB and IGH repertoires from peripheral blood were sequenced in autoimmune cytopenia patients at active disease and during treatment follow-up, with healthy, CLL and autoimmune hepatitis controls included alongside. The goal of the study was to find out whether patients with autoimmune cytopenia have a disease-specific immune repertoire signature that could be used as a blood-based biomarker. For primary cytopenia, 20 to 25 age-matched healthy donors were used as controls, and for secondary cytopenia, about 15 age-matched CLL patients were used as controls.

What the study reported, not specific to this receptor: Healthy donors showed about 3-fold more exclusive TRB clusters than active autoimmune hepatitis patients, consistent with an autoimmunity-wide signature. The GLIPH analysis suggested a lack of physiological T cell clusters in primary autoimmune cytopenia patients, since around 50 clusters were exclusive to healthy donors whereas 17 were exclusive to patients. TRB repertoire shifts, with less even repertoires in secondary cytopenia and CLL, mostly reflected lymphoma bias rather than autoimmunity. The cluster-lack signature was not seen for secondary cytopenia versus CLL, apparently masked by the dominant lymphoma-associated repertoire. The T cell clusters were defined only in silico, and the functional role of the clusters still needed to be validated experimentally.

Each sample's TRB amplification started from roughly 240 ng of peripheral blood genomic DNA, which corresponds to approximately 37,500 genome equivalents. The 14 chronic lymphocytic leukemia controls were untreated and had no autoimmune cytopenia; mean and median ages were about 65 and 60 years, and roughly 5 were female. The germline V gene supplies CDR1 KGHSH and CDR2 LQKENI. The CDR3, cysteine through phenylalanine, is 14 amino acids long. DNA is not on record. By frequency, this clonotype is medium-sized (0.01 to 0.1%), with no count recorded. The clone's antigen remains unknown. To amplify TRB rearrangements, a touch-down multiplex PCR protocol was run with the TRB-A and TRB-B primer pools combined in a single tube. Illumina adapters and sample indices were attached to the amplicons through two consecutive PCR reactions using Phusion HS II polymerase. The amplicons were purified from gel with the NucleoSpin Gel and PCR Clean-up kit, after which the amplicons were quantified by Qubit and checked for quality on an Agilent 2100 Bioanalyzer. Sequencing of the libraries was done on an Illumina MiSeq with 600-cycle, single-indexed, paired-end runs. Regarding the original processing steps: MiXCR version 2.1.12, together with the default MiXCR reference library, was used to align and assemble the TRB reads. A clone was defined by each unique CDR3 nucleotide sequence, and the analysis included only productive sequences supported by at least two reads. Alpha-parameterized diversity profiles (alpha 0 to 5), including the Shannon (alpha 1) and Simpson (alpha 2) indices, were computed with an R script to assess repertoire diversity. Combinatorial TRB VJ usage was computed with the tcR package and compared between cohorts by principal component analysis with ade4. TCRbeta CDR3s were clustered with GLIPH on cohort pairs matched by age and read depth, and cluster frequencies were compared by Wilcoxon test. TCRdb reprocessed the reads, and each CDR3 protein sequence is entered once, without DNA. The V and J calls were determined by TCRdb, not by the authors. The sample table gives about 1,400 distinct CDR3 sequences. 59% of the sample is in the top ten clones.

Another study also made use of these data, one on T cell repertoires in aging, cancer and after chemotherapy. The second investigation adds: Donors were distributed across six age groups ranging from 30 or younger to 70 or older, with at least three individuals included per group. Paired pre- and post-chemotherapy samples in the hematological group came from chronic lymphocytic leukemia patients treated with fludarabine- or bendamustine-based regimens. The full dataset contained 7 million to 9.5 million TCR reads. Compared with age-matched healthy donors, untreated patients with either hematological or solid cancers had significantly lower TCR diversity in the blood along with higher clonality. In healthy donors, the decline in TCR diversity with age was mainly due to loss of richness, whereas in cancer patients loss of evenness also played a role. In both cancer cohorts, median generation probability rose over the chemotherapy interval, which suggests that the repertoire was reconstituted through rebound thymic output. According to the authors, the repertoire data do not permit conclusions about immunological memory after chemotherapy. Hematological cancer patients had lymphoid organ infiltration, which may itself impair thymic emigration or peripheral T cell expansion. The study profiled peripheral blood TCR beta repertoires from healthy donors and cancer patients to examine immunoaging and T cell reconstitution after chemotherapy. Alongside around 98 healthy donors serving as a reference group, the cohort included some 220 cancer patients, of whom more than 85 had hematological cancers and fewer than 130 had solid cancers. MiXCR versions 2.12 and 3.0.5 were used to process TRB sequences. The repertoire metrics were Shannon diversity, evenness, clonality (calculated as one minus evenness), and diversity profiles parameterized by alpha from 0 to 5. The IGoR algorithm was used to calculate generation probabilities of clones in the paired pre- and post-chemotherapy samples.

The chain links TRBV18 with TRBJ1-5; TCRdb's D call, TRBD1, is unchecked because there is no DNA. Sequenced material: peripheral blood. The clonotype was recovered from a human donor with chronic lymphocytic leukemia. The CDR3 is CASSLGTASPPQHF.